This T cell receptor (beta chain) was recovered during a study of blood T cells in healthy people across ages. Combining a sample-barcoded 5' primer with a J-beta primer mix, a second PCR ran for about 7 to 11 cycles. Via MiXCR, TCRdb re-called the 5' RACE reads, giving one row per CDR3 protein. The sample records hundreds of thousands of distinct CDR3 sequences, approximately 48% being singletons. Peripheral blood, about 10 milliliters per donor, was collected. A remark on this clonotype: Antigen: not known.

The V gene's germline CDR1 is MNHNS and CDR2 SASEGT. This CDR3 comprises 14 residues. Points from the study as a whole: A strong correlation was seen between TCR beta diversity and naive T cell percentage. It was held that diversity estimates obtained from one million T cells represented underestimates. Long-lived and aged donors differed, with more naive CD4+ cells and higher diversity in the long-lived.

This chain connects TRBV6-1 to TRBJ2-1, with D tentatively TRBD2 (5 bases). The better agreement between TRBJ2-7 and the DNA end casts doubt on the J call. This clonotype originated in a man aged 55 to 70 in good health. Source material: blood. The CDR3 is CASRSPGNYNEQYF. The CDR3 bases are TGTGCCAGCAGGAGTCCGGGAAATTACAATGAGCAGTACTTC.